The sequence of this T cell receptor (beta chain) was determined in a study of T cells in Graves' hyperthyroidism and ophthalmopathy. Graves' hyperthyroidism was deemed stable absent ophthalmopathy progression within 18 months. Between the trimmed V and J ends, which lost 4 bases and 0 bases, there was a span of 13 bases. CDR1 and CDR2 (germline): SGHRS, YFSETQ. The CDR3 is made up of 15 amino acids. This clonotype was seen many times. Amplification of TCR beta CDR3 regions was performed using RNA transcripts as template. Using the HTBI primer set, a first-round RT-PCR was run on the TCR CDR3. TCRdb re-called the multiplex PCR reads with MiXCR, one entry per CDR3 protein. The sample shows approximately 610,000 distinct CDR3 sequences, roughly 17% of them seen only once.

This receptor was identified in a woman aged 18-30 years with Graves' hyperthyroidism. The sample comprised blood. This chain uses TRBV5-1 with TRBJ1-1; D possibly corresponds to TRBD1 (5 bases). The CDR3 reads CASSPGVRMNTEAFF. The CDR3 DNA reads as TGCGCCAGCAGCCCGGGGGTGCGGATGAACACTGAAGCTTTCTTT. The full variable domain, completed using reference TRBV5-1 and TRBJ1-1, is KAGVTQTPRYLIKTRGQQVTLSCSPISGHRSVSWYQQTPGQGLQFLFEYFSETQRNKGNFPGRFSGRQFSNSRSEMNVSTLELGDSALYLCASSPGVRMNTEAFFGQGTRLTVV.